This T cell receptor beta chain is drawn from a study of shared clonotypes between healthy human individuals. Assay: immunoSEQ multiplex PCR; the TCRdb copy retains only in-frame clones and omits some. This sample has hundreds of thousands of clones, with approximately 75% found just once. Germline V gene sequence: CDR1 MNHEY, CDR2 SMNVEV (reference sequence). V shed 8 bases and J shed 2 bases, with 13 bases lying between them. The CDR3 covers 14 residues. V and J are TRBV27 and TRBJ2-4; D may be TRBD1 (6 bases). The sample taken for sequencing was memory CD4+ T cells sorted from blood. Documented subset: CD45RA-negative fraction. This receptor was taken from a woman under 40 in good health. This chain's CDR3 is CASGNGGSKNIQYF. For the CDR3, the DNA is TGTGCCAGCGGTAATGGGGGCTCCAAAAACATTCAGTACTTC.